The rows below give T cell receptor beta chains drawn from one sample of a study of T cells in Graves' hyperthyroidism and ophthalmopathy. TCRdb reanalysed the multiplex PCR reads using MiXCR and keeps one entry per CDR3 protein. Among hundreds of thousands of distinct CDR3 sequences, about 15% were seen once, and the ten largest hold roughly 10%. Sequencing was done on a sample of blood. The receptors stem from a woman aged 18-35 years with Graves' hyperthyroidism. CDR3s leave out the opening cysteine and the closing phenylalanine or tryptophan. Each record gives: CDR3 protein, V gene, J gene.

ASSLGKRFGETQY	TRBV28	TRBJ2-5
ASSPGGDEQF	TRBV18	TRBJ2-1
ASSLSVLSSYNEQF	TRBV27	TRBJ2-1
ASHPGLASRTDTQY	TRBV4-1	TRBJ2-3
SARGGFYGYT	TRBV20-1	TRBJ1-2
AWSVPRDRGSYEQY	TRBV30	TRBJ2-7
ASSESGRYNEQF	TRBV10-2	TRBJ2-1
SARDEVRSAPLH	TRBV20-1	TRBJ1-6
ASSPGTSITGELF	TRBV6-1	TRBJ2-2
ASSTSGGLDEQF	TRBV2	TRBJ2-1
ASSQEALAIYNEQF	TRBV4-3	TRBJ2-1
SAQEGGPDNEQF	TRBV20-1	TRBJ2-1
ASSPDMRITYEQY	TRBV6-1	TRBJ2-7
ASSLVKTQY	TRBV2	TRBJ2-5
AWGDGQGATNEKLF	TRBV30	TRBJ1-4